One T cell receptor (beta chain) is described in this entry. Its antigen is currently unknown. The data stem from a study of post-analysis software for immune sequencing data. The wider study: Recorded subtypes: relapsing-remitting, secondary progressive, progressive-relapsing; some patients unannotated.

The CDR3 contains 15 residues. Trimming left V 5 bases short and J 1 base short, with 14 bases between. Study conclusions and caveats: Versus controls, multiple sclerosis patients showed significantly lower diversity (normalized Chao1). In patients, about 5 TRBV segments were more frequent than in controls, with TRBV5-6, TRBV5-1 and TRBV20-1 among them.

Unique molecular identifiers were carried by the TCR beta cDNA libraries. Each CDR3 protein is one row after TCRdb ran MiXCR on the PCR reads. This sample has 430,000 or so distinct CDR3 sequences, with 39% found just once. The chain combines TRBV12-3 or TRBV12-4 with TRBJ1-1; TRBD1 is a possible D gene (6 bases). Sequenced sample: blood. The sequence was obtained from a girl aged 2 to 9 with multiple sclerosis. This CDR3 reads CASSQTGSGNTEAFF. The CDR3 coding sequence is TGTGCCAGCAGTCAAACAGGGAGCGGGAACACTGAAGCTTTCTTT.